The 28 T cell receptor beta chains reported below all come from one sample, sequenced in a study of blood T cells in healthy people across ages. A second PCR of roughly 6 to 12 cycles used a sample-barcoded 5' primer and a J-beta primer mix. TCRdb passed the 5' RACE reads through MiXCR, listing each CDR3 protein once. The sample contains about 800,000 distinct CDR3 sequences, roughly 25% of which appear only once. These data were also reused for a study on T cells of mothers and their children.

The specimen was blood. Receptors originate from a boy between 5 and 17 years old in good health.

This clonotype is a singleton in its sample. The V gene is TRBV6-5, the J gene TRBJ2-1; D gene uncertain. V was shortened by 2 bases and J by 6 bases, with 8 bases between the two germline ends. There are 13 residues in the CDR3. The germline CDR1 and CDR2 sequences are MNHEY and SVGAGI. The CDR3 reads CASSYRLPNEQFF. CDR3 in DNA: TGTGCCAGCAGTTACAGGCTCCCCAATGAGCAGTTCTTC.

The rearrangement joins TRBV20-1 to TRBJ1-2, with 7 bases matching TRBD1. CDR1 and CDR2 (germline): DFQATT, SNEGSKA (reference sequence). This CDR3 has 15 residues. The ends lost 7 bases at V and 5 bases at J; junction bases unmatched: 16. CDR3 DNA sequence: TGCAGTGGTGGGGAAGGAGGGCAGGGGGTTTATGGCTACACCTTC. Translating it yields CSGGEGGQGVYGYTF.

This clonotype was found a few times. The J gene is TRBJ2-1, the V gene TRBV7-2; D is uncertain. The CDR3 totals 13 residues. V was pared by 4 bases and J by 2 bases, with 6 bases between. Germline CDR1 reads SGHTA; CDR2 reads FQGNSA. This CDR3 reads CASSWMTYNEQFF. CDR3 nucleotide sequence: TGTGCCAGCAGCTGGATGACCTACAATGAGCAGTTCTTC.

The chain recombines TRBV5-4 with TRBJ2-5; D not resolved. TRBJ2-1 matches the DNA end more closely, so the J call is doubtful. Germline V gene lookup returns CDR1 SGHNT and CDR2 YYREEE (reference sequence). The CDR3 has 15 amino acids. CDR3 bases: TGTGCCAGCAGCTCCCTGAGTAGGCGTTACAATGAGCAGTTCTTC. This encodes CASSSLSRRYNEQFF.

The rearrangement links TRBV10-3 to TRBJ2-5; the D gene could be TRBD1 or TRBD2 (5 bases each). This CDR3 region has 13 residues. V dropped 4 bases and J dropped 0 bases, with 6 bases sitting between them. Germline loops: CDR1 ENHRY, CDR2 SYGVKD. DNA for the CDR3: TGTGCCATCAGTGCGGGACACCAAGAGACCCAGTACTTC. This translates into CAISAGHQETQYF.

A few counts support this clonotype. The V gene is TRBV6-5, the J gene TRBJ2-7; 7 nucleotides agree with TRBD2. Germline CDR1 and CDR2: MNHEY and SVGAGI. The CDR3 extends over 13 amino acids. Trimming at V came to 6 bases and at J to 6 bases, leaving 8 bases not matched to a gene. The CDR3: CASSPGLVSEQYF. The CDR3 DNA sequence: TGTGCCAGCAGCCCAGGACTAGTAAGCGAGCAGTACTTC.

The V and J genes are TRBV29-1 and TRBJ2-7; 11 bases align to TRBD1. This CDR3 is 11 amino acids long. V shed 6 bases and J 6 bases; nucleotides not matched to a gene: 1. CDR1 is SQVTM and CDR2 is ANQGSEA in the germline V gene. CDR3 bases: TGCAGCGTAGGGACAGGGGGCGAGCAGTACTTC. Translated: CSVGTGGEQYF.

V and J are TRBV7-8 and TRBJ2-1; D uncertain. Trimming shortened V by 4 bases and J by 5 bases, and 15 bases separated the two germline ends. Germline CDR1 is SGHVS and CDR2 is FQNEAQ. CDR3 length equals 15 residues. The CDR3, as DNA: TGTGCCAGCAGCTCCTGGTCCTCCCTAAACAATGAGCAGTTCTTC. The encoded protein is CASSSWSSLNNEQFF.

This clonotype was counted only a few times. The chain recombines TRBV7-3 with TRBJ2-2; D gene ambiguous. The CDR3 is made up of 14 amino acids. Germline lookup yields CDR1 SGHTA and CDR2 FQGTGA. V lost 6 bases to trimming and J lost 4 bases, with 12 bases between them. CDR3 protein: CASSLGSGTGELFF. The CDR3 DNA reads TGTGCCAGCAGTCTTGGAAGTGGCACCGGGGAGCTGTTTTTT. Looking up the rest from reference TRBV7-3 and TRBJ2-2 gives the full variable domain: GAGVSQTPSNKVTEKGKYVELRCDPISGHTALYWYRQSLGQGPEFLIYFQGTGAADDSGLPNDRFFAVRPEGSVSTLKIQRTERGDSAVYLCASSLGSGTGELFFGEGSRLTVL.

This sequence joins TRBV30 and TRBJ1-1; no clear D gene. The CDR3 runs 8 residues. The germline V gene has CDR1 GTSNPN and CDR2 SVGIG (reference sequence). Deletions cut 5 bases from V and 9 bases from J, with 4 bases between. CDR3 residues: CAWGKAFF. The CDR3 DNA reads TGTGCCTGGGGTAAAGCTTTCTTT.

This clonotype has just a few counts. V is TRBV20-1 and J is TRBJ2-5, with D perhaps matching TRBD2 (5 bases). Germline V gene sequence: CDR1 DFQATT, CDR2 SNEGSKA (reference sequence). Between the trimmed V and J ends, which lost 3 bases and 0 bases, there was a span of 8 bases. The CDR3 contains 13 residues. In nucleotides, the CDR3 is TGCAGTGCTAGGGAGGCGTACCAAGAGACCCAGTACTTC. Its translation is CSAREAYQETQYF.

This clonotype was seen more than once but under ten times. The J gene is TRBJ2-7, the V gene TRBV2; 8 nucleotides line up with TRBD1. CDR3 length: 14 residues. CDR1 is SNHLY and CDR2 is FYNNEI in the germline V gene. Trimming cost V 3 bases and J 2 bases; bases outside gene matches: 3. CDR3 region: CASSEEDRAYEQYF. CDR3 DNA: TGTGCCAGCAGTGAGGAGGACAGGGCCTACGAGCAGTACTTC.

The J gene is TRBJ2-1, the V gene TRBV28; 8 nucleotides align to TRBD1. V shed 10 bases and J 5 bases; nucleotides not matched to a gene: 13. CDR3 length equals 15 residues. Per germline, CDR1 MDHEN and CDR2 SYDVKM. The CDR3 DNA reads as TGTGCCACCTTAAATTTACGGACAGGGCACAATGAGCAGTTCTTC. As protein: CATLNLRTGHNEQFF.

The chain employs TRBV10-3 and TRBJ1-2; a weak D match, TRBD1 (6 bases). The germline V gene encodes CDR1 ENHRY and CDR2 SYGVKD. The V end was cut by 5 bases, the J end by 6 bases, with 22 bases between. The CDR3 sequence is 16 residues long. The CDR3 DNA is TGTGCCATCAGTCAAGGGCAGGGGATAGATTTGGATGGCTACACCTTC. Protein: CAISQGQGIDLDGYTF.

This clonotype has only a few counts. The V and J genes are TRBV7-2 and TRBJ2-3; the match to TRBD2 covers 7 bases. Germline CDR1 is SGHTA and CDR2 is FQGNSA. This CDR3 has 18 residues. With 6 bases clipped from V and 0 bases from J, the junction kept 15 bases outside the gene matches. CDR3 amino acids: CASSLWGKAGTSTDTQYF. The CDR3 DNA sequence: TGTGCCAGCAGTTTGTGGGGGAAAGCGGGAACTAGCACAGATACGCAGTATTTT.

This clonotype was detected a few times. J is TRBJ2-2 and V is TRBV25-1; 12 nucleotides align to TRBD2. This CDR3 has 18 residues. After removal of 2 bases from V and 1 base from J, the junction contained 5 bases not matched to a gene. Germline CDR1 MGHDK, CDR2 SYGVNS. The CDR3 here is CASSEVPGLAGNTGELFF. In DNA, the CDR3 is TGTGCCAGCAGTGAAGTTCCGGGACTAGCGGGGAACACCGGGGAGCTGTTTTTT.

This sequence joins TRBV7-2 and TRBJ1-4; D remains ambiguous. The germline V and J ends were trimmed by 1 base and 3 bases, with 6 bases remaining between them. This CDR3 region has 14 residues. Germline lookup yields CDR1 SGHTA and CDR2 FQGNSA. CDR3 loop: CASSLEAANEKLFF. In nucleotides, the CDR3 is TGTGCCAGCAGCTTAGAGGCAGCTAATGAAAAACTGTTTTTT.

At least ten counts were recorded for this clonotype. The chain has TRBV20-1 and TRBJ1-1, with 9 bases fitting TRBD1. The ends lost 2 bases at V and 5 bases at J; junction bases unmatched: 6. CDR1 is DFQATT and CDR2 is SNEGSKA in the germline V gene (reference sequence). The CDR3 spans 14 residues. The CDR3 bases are TGCAGTGCTAGACCCCTTGGACAGGGGACTGAAGCTTTCTTT. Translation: CSARPLGQGTEAFF.

DNA of the CDR3: TGTGCCATCAGTGAAGCGTCTAGCGGGTTTCGGGCGCAGTTCTTC. The encoded protein is CAISEASSGFRAQFF. V usage is TRBV10-3 and J usage is TRBJ2-1; 8 nucleotides align to TRBD2. The CDR3 extends over 15 amino acids. The germline gives CDR1 ENHRY, CDR2 SYGVKD. Losses at the gene ends were 3 bases for V and 12 bases for J; bases not matched to a gene: 13.

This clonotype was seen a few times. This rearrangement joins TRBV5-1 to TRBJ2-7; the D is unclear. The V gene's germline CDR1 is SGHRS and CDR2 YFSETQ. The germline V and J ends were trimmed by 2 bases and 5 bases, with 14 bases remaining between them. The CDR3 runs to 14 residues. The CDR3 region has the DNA TGCGCCAGCAGCTTCGGTTCCAGAGGCGACGAGCAGTACTTC. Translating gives CASSFGSRGDEQYF.

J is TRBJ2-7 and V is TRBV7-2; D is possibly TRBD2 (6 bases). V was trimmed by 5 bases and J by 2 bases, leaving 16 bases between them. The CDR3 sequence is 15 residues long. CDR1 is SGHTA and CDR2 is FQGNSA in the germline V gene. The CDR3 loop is CASSAGGALTYEQYF. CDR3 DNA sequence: TGTGCCAGCAGCGCCGGCGGGGCGTTAACCTACGAGCAGTACTTC.

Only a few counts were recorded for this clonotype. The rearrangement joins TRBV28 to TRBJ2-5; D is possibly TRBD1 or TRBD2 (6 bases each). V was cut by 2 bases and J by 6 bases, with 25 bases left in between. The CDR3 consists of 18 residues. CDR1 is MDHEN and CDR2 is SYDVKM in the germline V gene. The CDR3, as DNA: TGTGCCAGCAGTTTAGCTTTTTTGGAGGGGAGCAGGGGACAGACCCAGTACTTC. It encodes CASSLAFLEGSRGQTQYF.

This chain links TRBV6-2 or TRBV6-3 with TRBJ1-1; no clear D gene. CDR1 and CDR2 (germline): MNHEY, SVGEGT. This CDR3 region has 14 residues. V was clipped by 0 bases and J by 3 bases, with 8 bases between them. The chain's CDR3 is CASSYSNGYTEAFF. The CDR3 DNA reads TGTGCCAGCAGTTACTCGAACGGGTACACTGAAGCTTTCTTT.

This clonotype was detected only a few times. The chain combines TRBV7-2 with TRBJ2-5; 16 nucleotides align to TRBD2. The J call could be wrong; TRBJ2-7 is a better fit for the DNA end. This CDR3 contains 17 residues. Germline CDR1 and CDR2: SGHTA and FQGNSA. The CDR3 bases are TGTGCCAGCAGCTTAGAAGGGACTAGCGGGAGGGCTTACGAGCAGTACTTC. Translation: CASSLEGTSGRAYEQYF.

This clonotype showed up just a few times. The CDR3 is CASYALRGVVQTQYF. The CDR3 region has the DNA TGTGCCAGCTACGCTCTTCGGGGGGTCGTGCAGACCCAGTACTTC. This rearrangement joins TRBV28 to TRBJ2-7, with TRBD2 identical over 7 bases. TRBJ2-5 explains the end of the DNA better; the J call may be wrong. Germline lookup yields CDR1 MDHEN and CDR2 SYDVKM. The CDR3 runs 15 residues.

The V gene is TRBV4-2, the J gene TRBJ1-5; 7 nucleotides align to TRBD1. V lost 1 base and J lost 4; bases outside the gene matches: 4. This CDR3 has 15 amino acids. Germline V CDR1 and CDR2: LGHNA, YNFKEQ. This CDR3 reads CASSQGTGSNQPQHF. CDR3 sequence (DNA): TGTGCCAGCAGCCAAGGGACAGGTTCTAATCAGCCCCAGCATTTT.

The CDR3 bases are TGTGCCAGCAGGCCGCAGACAGGGGCCGATGGCTACACCTTC. This translates into CASRPQTGADGYTF. V gene TRBV12-3 or TRBV12-4 combines with J gene TRBJ1-2, with 8 bases aligning to TRBD1. V shed 6 bases, J shed 6 bases, and the junction held 9 bases outside the gene matches. The CDR3 length is 14 residues.

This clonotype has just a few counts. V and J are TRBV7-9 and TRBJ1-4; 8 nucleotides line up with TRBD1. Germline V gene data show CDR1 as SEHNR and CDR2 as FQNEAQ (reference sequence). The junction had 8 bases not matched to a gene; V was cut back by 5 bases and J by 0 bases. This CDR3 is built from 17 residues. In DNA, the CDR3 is TGTGCCAGCAGCCCGGACAGGGCCGATGCAACTAATGAAAAACTGTTTTTT. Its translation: CASSPDRADATNEKLFF.